This entry lists 23 T cell receptor beta chains sequenced from one sample in a study of blood T cell repertoires in COVID-19. The data were produced by immunoSEQ multiplex PCR, yet TCRdb's version contains in-frame clones alone and is incomplete. The profile shows approximately 210,000 clones, 80% of them singletons. The sequenced sample was PBMCs or T cells enriched from blood (not recorded which). The receptor source for this set is a man younger than 45 with acute COVID-19.

The rearrangement uses TRBV2 and TRBJ2-3; 9 positions match TRBD1. In germline, CDR1 is SNHLY, CDR2 FYNNEI. The CDR3 covers 14 residues. V lost 6 bases and J lost 1; bases outside the gene matches: 2. The CDR3 loop is CASSRQGGTDTQYF. In nucleotides, the CDR3 is TGTGCCAGCAGCCGACAGGGGGGCACAGATACGCAGTATTTT.

The chain carries TRBV3-1 (or the pseudogene TRBV3-2) and TRBJ1-6, with D uncertain. The CDR3 covers 15 residues. Trimming removed 1 base from V and 6 bases from J, with 10 bases in between. Germline lookup yields CDR1 LGHDT and CDR2 YNNKEL (reference sequence). The CDR3 reads CASSQAGFANSPLHF. The CDR3 DNA reads TGTGCCAGCAGCCAAGCAGGATTCGCTAATTCACCCCTCCACTTT.

This chain joins TRBV9 and TRBJ2-7; weak D call: TRBD1 (5 bases). The germline gives CDR1 SGDLS, CDR2 YYNGEE. CDR3 size: 14 residues. Trimming took 0 bases from V and 2 from J, leaving 9 bases between them. The CDR3 is CASSVEGHTYEQYF. CDR3 nucleotides: TGTGCCAGCAGCGTAGAAGGACACACCTACGAGCAGTACTTC.

The gene calls are TRBV5-5 and TRBJ1-6; D unclear. Germline V lookup: CDR1 SGHKS, CDR2 YYEKEE (reference sequence). CDR3 length: 15 residues. V gave up 0 bases and J gave up 5 bases, with 9 bases separating them. The CDR3 bases are TGTGCCAGCAGCTTGGGGCCGGGAAATAATTCACCCCTCCACTTT. The encoded protein is CASSLGPGNNSPLHF.

The J gene is TRBJ1-1, the V gene TRBV6-2 or TRBV6-3; TRBD1 might be the D (6 bases). Germline CDR1 reads MNHEY; CDR2 reads SVGEGT. The length of the CDR3 is 15 residues. V dropped 2 bases and J dropped 0 bases, with 10 bases sitting between them. The CDR3 region has the DNA TGTGCCAGCAGTTACCGCCGACAGGTGAACACTGAAGCTTTCTTT. Translated: CASSYRRQVNTEAFF.

The chain links TRBV5-1 to TRBJ1-4; TRBD1 is a possible D gene (5 bases). CDR1 and CDR2 from the germline V gene are SGHRS and YFSETQ. This CDR3 region has 15 residues. The V end lost 4 bases, the J end lost 0 bases, and 10 bases lay between the germline ends. The CDR3 protein is CASSVTVPTNEKLFF. The DNA for the CDR3 is TGCGCCAGCAGCGTGACAGTACCAACTAATGAAAAACTGTTTTTT.

This chain connects TRBV6-5 to TRBJ1-6; D is undetermined. Germline assignment: CDR1 MNHEY and CDR2 SVGAGI. V dropped 5 bases and J dropped 8 bases, with 13 bases sitting between them. The CDR3 loop spans 14 amino acids. In DNA, the CDR3 is TGTGCCAGCAGTCCGACGGGATTAGATTCACCCCTCCACTTT. Its translation: CASSPTGLDSPLHF.

A single count supports this clone. The chain joins TRBV7-3 to TRBJ1-2, with D possibly being TRBD1 (6 bases). From germline, CDR1 is SGHTA and CDR2 FQGTGA. The V gene lost 5 bases and the J gene lost 8 bases, with 18 bases spanning the gap. This CDR3 is 14 amino acids long. The CDR3 DNA sequence: TGTGCCAGCAGCATTACAGGGAGTCGGGAAGGCTACACCTTC. Residues: CASSITGSREGYTF.

V is TRBV10-3 and J is TRBJ1-1, with TRBD1 matching over 8 bases. The CDR3 runs 16 residues. The V gene end was trimmed by 4 bases and the J gene end by 0 bases; junction bases not matched to a gene: 7. CDR1 and CDR2 from the germline V gene are ENHRY and SYGVKD. The CDR3 nucleotides are TGTGCCATCAGTGCAGGACAGGGCGGTCTGAACACTGAAGCTTTCTTT. Translated, it gives CAISAGQGGLNTEAFF.

The chain joins TRBV18 to TRBJ1-5; possible D gene TRBD1, 5 bases. Trimming took off 1 base at V and 5 bases at J, with 6 bases between the two ends. The length of the CDR3 is 13 residues. Per the germline V gene, CDR1 is KGHSH and CDR2 is LQKENI. The CDR3 sequence is CASSPQQDQPQHF. The CDR3 DNA follows: TGTGCCAGCTCACCACAACAGGATCAGCCCCAGCATTTT.

The chain recombines TRBV29-1 with TRBJ2-7; TRBD2 is a possible D gene (5 bases). V shed 3 bases and J shed 5 bases, with 17 bases lying between them. The CDR3 totals 14 residues. The germline V gene has CDR1 SQVTM and CDR2 ANQGSEA. The CDR3 DNA follows: TGCAGCGTTGAGATTGTCGGCCGGGGTAACGAGCAGTACTTC. It translates to CSVEIVGRGNEQYF.

V usage is TRBV19 and J usage is TRBJ2-7; tentatively, D is TRBD1 (7 bases). CDR1 LNHDA and CDR2 SQIVND come from the germline V gene (reference sequence). The V gene lost 5 bases and the J gene lost 5 bases, with 16 bases spanning the gap. The CDR3 covers 14 residues. Written as DNA, the CDR3 is TGTGCCAGTAGTGGGCAGGGGGGAGTCAACGAGCAGTACTTC. Encoded protein: CASSGQGGVNEQYF.

This chain joins TRBV19 and TRBJ2-3, with no clear D. Germline V gene lookup returns CDR1 LNHDA and CDR2 SQIVND (reference sequence). The CDR3 is made up of 15 amino acids. V lost 5 bases to trimming and J lost 1 base, with 13 bases between them. CDR3 nucleotides: TGTGCCAGTAGTGGCGGATACTCCGGCACAGATACGCAGTATTTT. Amino acid sequence: CASSGGYSGTDTQYF.

The CDR3 protein is CASIYGQGGAFF. The CDR3 nucleotides are TGTGCCAGCATCTATGGACAGGGGGGAGCTTTCTTT. The chain is built from TRBV12-3 or TRBV12-4 and TRBJ1-1; 10 bases align to TRBD1. CDR3 size: 12 residues. Trimming at V came to 7 bases and at J to 10 bases, leaving 6 bases not matched to a gene.

The gene calls are TRBV6-5 and TRBJ2-1; perhaps TRBD1 as D (5 bases). The CDR3 loop spans 15 amino acids. CDR1 MNHEY and CDR2 SVGAGI come from the germline V gene. The germline V and J ends were trimmed by 11 bases and 7 bases, with 24 bases remaining between them. The chain's CDR3 is CAARAFSVTRNEQFF. The CDR3 nucleotides are TGTGCCGCCAGGGCTTTTTCGGTGACCCGAAATGAGCAGTTCTTC.

The V call is TRBV5-4, the J call TRBJ2-3, with 13 bases identical to TRBD2. The V and J ends lost 3 bases and 4 bases, in that order; junction bases with no gene match: 17. The CDR3 has 20 residues. Germline CDR1 and CDR2: SGHNT and YYREEE (reference sequence). The CDR3 loop reads CASSYAEGRLAGGRADTQYF. The CDR3 DNA is TGTGCCAGCAGCTATGCGGAGGGTAGACTAGCGGGGGGCAGGGCAGATACGCAGTATTTT.

The CDR3 sequence is CASIAQETQYF. CDR3 bases: TGTGCCAGCATAGCCCAAGAGACCCAGTACTTC. The chain recombines TRBV25-1 with TRBJ2-5; D gene unclear. V lost 7 bases and J 1 base, leaving 4 bases between the germline ends. The CDR3 is 11 amino acids. Germline CDR1 and CDR2: MGHDK and SYGVNS.

The gene calls are TRBV29-1 and TRBJ1-3; 9 bases agree with TRBD1. The junction had 3 bases not matched to a gene; V was cut back by 2 bases and J by 4 bases. This CDR3 is 14 amino acids long. Germline CDR1 and CDR2: SQVTM and ANQGSEA. The CDR3 bases are TGCAGCGTTGAATTACAGGGGGCGGGAAACACCATATATTTT. Translation gives CSVELQGAGNTIYF.

The V and J genes are TRBV6-5 and TRBJ1-2; D remains ambiguous. V shed 4 bases and J shed 4 bases, with 10 bases lying between them. In germline, CDR1 is MNHEY, CDR2 SVGAGI. The CDR3 spans 13 residues. The CDR3: CASSLLSGYGYTF. The CDR3 DNA reads as TGTGCCAGCAGTTTACTCTCGGGCTATGGCTACACCTTC.

The chain uses TRBV12-3 or TRBV12-4 and TRBJ1-4, with D unclear. V lost 3 bases and J lost 15, with 17 bases in between. The CDR3 has 13 residues. In DNA form, the CDR3 reads TGTGCCAGCAGTTTTACAGCCTCTTATAAATTGTTTTTT. It encodes CASSFTASYKLFF.

The CDR3 region is CASSRGQNYGYTF. The CDR3 DNA reads as TGTGCCAGCAGTAGAGGACAGAACTATGGCTACACCTTC. V usage is TRBV28 and J usage is TRBJ1-2, with D possibly matching TRBD1 (6 bases). The CDR3 length is 13 residues. The V and J ends lost 5 bases and 2 bases respectively, with 9 bases between them. CDR1 is MDHEN, CDR2 SYDVKM, per germline.

This clone has just one count. The rearrangement joins TRBV7-6 to TRBJ2-3, with TRBD2 matching over 11 bases. The junction had 6 bases not matched to a gene; V was cut back by 1 base and J by 6 bases. The germline V gene has CDR1 SGHVS and CDR2 FNYEAQ. The CDR3 spans 16 residues. As DNA, the CDR3 is TGTGCCAGCAGCTTAGTAGCTAGCGGGGGGTCGGATACGCAGTATTTT. Amino acid sequence: CASSLVASGGSDTQYF.

This chain uses TRBV3-1 (or the pseudogene TRBV3-2) with TRBJ2-5; 8 bases line up with TRBD2. CDR3 length equals 15 residues. CDR1 LGHDT and CDR2 YNNKEL come from the germline V gene (reference sequence). J was trimmed by 8 bases and V by 4 bases; bases with no gene match: 12. CDR3 DNA sequence: TGTGCCAGCAGCCCCCAAGCGGGGGCGCTAAGAACCCAGTACTTC. As protein: CASSPQAGALRTQYF.